The 11 T cell receptor beta chains below all came from one sample that was sequenced in a study of Ad26.COV2.S vaccination and SARS-CoV-2 variants. Treatment defined: approximately 18 received Ad26.COV2.S at low or high dose, single or two shots; roughly five received placebo; per-sample allocation not given. Day 63 following the first vaccine or placebo injection was when the samples were taken. Assay used: immunoSEQ multiplex PCR; TCRdb lists only in-frame clones, some missing. This table has about 680,000 clones, around 90% appearing once. The source material was peripheral blood, sampled in a trial of Ad26.COV2.S vaccine versus placebo. These receptors were taken from a person between 18 and 65 years old who received the Ad26.COV2.S COVID-19 vaccine or a placebo.

V usage is TRBV5-1 and J usage is TRBJ1-1; TRBD1 might be the D (6 bases). Trimming shortened V by 4 bases and J by 6 bases, and 10 bases separated the two germline ends. This CDR3 has 12 residues. Germline V lookup: CDR1 SGHRS, CDR2 YFSETQ. DNA for the CDR3: TGCGCCAGCAGCCTCAGGGGTTCTGAAGCTTTCTTT. Translated, it gives CASSLRGSEAFF.

The CDR3 reads CASSFGLAGANEQFF. CDR3 DNA sequence: TGTGCCAGCAGCTTTGGACTAGCGGGAGCTAATGAGCAGTTCTTC. The V gene is TRBV11-3, the J gene TRBJ2-1; 13 bases match TRBD2. CDR3 length: 15 amino acids. After removal of 3 bases from V and 7 bases from J, the junction contained 3 bases not matched to a gene. Germline V gene sequence: CDR1 SGHNT, CDR2 YENEEA.

This clone was observed a handful of times. The chain recombines TRBV27 with TRBJ1-2; 11 positions match TRBD1. V dropped 7 bases and J dropped 4; count of bases not matched to a gene: 2. Germline lookup yields CDR1 MNHEY and CDR2 SMNVEV (reference sequence). There are 13 residues in the CDR3. CDR3 region: CASKGQGGYGYTF. For the CDR3, the DNA is TGTGCCAGCAAGGGACAGGGGGGCTATGGCTACACCTTC.

CDR3 amino acids: CASSPMGSSYEQYF. CDR3 coding DNA: TGTGCCAGCAGCCCAATGGGGAGCTCCTACGAGCAGTACTTC. V is TRBV7-9 and J is TRBJ2-7; possible D gene TRBD2, 5 bases. The V end lost 5 bases, the J end lost 0 bases, and 11 bases lay between the germline ends. The germline V gene has CDR1 SEHNR and CDR2 FQNEAQ (reference sequence). The CDR3 is 14 amino acids.

The gene calls are TRBV7-9 and TRBJ1-5, with TRBD1 identical over 9 bases. V shed 1 base and J 7 bases; nucleotides not matched to a gene: 14. The germline CDR1 and CDR2 sequences are SEHNR and FQNEAQ (reference sequence). The CDR3 spans 18 residues. The CDR3 spells CASSLEGGYRQGEQPQHF. CDR3 nucleotide sequence: TGTGCCAGCAGCTTAGAAGGGGGGTATCGACAGGGGGAACAGCCCCAGCATTTT.

The genes are TRBV20-1 and TRBJ2-5; D perhaps matches TRBD2 (6 bases). The CDR3 covers 12 residues. Germline CDR1 and CDR2: DFQATT and SNEGSKA (reference sequence). V lost 3 bases and J lost 4, with 9 bases in between. Here the CDR3 reads CSASSGVETQYF. The CDR3 DNA sequence: TGCAGTGCTAGTTCGGGGGTAGAGACCCAGTACTTC.

The V call is TRBV30, the J call TRBJ1-6; D is undetermined. The CDR3 contains 17 residues. Per the germline V gene, CDR1 is GTSNPN and CDR2 is SVGIG (reference sequence). V was clipped by 2 bases and J by 3 bases, with 17 bases between them. The CDR3 loop reads CAWSPPPGRYYNSPLHF. CDR3 coding DNA: TGTGCCTGGAGTCCACCCCCGGGCAGATACTATAATTCACCCCTCCACTTT.

The chain uses TRBV5-4 and TRBJ2-2, with 11 bases matching TRBD1. The CDR3 extends over 16 amino acids. The J segment lost 4 bases and the V segment lost 3 bases, leaving 5 bases of the junction unmatched. CDR1 and CDR2 (germline): SGHNT, YYREEE (reference sequence). The CDR3 DNA reads as TGTGCCAGCAGCTCGGGGACAGGGGGTATCACCGGGGAGCTGTTTTTT. Protein sequence: CASSSGTGGITGELFF. Filled out from reference TRBV5-4 and TRBJ2-2, the complete variable domain reads ETGVTQSPTHLIKTRGQQVTLRCSSQSGHNTVSWYQQALGQGPQFIFQYYREEENGRGNFPPRFSGLQFPNYSSELNVNALELDDSALYLCASSSGTGGITGELFFGEGSRLTVL.

A single count supports this clone. The rearrangement links TRBV7-8 to TRBJ2-4, with D possibly matching TRBD2 (6 bases). The CDR3 consists of 15 residues. Germline assignment: CDR1 SGHVS and CDR2 FQNEAQ. V lost 5 bases and J 0 bases, leaving 11 bases between the germline ends. The CDR3, as DNA: TGTGCCAGCAGCGAGACGGGACTAGCCAAAAACATTCAGTACTTC. Encoded protein: CASSETGLAKNIQYF.

CDR3 bases: TGCAGTGCTAGTACCGCCGGGACGACGACCTACGAGCAGTACTTC. Translation gives CSASTAGTTTYEQYF. V is TRBV20-1 and J is TRBJ2-7; perhaps D is TRBD1 or TRBD2 (5 bases each). This CDR3 is 15 amino acids long. Trimming pared 3 bases from V and 2 bases from J, leaving 17 bases between. Germline CDR1 and CDR2: DFQATT and SNEGSKA (reference sequence).

This clone was detected only a few times. The rearrangement uses TRBV25-1 and TRBJ2-7; TRBD1 aligns across 8 bases. The germline V gene encodes CDR1 MGHDK and CDR2 SYGVNS. The J segment lost 6 bases and the V segment lost 7 bases, leaving 5 bases of the junction unmatched. The CDR3 length is 12 residues. DNA of the CDR3: TGTGCCAGCACTGGACAGGGTTCCGAGCAGTACTTC. Protein: CASTGQGSEQYF.